This T cell receptor (beta chain) was sequenced during a study of blood T cell repertoires in COVID-19. The data were produced by immunoSEQ multiplex PCR, yet TCRdb's version contains in-frame clones alone and is incomplete. The sample records fewer than 400,000 clones, about 90% being singletons. Trimming left V 1 base short and J 5 bases short, with 11 bases between. CDR1 is LGHDT and CDR2 is YNNKEL in the germline V gene (reference sequence). The CDR3 totals 14 residues. Enrolment of Seattle patients took place during active infection, and they were followed longitudinally. This sequence was found in a woman under 40 with COVID-19, enrolled during active disease. The V gene is TRBV3-1 (or the pseudogene TRBV3-2), the J gene TRBJ2-5; no definite D call. The specimen was peripheral blood. CDR3 amino acids: CASSQVPVGETQYF. The CDR3, as DNA: TGTGCCAGCAGCCAAGTCCCGGTCGGGGAGACCCAGTACTTC.